A single TCR beta chain is shown here with its context. The data are from a study of CD8 T cells in Susac syndrome. Random hexamers were used to reverse transcribe roughly 0.5 to 1 ug of RNA. immunoSEQ multiplex PCR amplified TCR beta CDR3 across 54 Vbeta, 13 Jbeta. Each CDR3 protein is one row after TCRdb ran MiXCR on the immunoSEQ multiplex PCR reads. The table shows 77,000 or so distinct CDR3 sequences, with roughly 95% occurring only once. Those who served as multiple sclerosis controls were treatment-naive patients with stable or active relapsing-remitting disease. The CDR3 consists of 17 residues. With 2 bases removed from V and 2 bases from J, the gap between germline ends came to 19 bases. Germline V gene data show CDR1 as SGHDT and CDR2 as YYEEEE.

The sequence was collected from a human donor with multiple sclerosis. The chain couples TRBV5-6 to TRBJ1-2; D is perhaps TRBD1 (6 bases). The sequencing input was CD8+ T cells from PBMCs. DNA of the CDR3: TGTGCCAGCAGCTTAGGGACACGGGAATTGGTGAACTATGGCTACACCTTC. As protein: CASSLGTRELVNYGYTF.